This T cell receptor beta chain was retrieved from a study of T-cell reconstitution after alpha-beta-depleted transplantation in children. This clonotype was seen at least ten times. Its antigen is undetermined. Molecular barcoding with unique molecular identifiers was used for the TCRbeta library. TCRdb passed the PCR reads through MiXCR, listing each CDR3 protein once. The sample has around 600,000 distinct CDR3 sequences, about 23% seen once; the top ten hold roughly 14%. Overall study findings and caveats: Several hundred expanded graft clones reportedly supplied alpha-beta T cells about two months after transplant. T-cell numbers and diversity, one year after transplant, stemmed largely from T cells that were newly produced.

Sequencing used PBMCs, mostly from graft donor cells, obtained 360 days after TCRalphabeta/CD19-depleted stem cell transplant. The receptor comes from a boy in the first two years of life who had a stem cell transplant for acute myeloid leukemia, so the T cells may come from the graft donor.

The CDR3, as DNA: TGTGCCAGTTCCTCTAGCGGGGGGGATTACAATGAGCAGTTCTTC. It is translated as CASSSSGGDYNEQFF. The chain links TRBV19 to TRBJ2-1, with TRBD2 matching 12 bases. Germline V lookup: CDR1 LNHDA, CDR2 SQIVND (reference sequence). Trimming removed 8 bases from V and 4 bases from J; junction bases left unmatched: 6. The CDR3 has 15 residues.